This TCR beta chain was captured by sequencing in a study of blood T cells in healthy people across ages. CDR1 SQVTM and CDR2 ANQGSEA come from the germline V gene. This CDR3 is built from 15 residues. V lost 7 bases and J 0 bases, leaving 16 bases between the germline ends. Overall study results and limits: Researchers judged that diversity estimates from one million T cells fell short of true values. Getting older went along with TCR beta diversity per million T cells dropping roughly linearly. Researchers report that TCR beta diversity correlated strongly with naive T cell percentage.

A J-beta primer mix and a sample-barcoded 5' primer were used in a second PCR of roughly 6 to 11 cycles. The template-switch adaptor, which had 12 random nucleotides, put a tag on each cDNA molecule. TCRdb fed the 5' RACE reads into MiXCR, producing one record per CDR3 protein. In the table there are 650,000 to 700,000 distinct CDR3 sequences, 52% of which are singletons. This clonotype was observed many times. Antigen: not known. The chain couples TRBV29-1 to TRBJ2-1; the D gene is possibly TRBD2 (6 bases). The TCR comes from an elderly woman in good health. What was sequenced was blood. CDR3 bases: TGCAGCGCGAGCCCTAGCGTAAGCTCCTACAATGAGCAGTTCTTC. Its protein is CSASPSVSSYNEQFF.